This TCR beta chain stems from a study of T cells in Graves' hyperthyroidism and ophthalmopathy. Across the study: Upon initial diagnosis and before any treatment, peripheral blood was collected.

The source material, RNA transcripts, was used to amplify TCR beta CDR3 regions. First-round RT-PCR of the TCR CDR3 relied on the HTBI primer set. A single record per CDR3 protein comes from TCRdb applying MiXCR to the multiplex PCR reads. The sample includes about 250,000 distinct CDR3 sequences, around 20% of them seen just once. Individuals with ophthalmopathy presented a Clinical Activity Score of at least 3, a NOSPECS grade of at least 4 and a duration under 3 months. The germline CDR1 and CDR2 sequences are SGHRS and YFSETQ. This CDR3 is built from 13 residues. V lost 0 bases, J lost 3 bases, and 7 bases lay in between. This clonotype has a handful of counts. Antigen specificity is unknown. Study-wide results and caveats: The model forecast ophthalmopathy, anticipating it by a median about 6.5 months before onset. Most thyroid clonotypes expanded above 0.001 were also detected in blood.

The material sequenced was blood. V gene TRBV5-1 combines with J gene TRBJ2-7, with D unresolved. The sequence derives from a man aged 30 to 39 with Graves' ophthalmopathy. The CDR3 loop reads CASSLDGDYEQYF. CDR3 coding DNA: TGCGCCAGCAGCTTGGACGGCGACTACGAGCAGTACTTC.